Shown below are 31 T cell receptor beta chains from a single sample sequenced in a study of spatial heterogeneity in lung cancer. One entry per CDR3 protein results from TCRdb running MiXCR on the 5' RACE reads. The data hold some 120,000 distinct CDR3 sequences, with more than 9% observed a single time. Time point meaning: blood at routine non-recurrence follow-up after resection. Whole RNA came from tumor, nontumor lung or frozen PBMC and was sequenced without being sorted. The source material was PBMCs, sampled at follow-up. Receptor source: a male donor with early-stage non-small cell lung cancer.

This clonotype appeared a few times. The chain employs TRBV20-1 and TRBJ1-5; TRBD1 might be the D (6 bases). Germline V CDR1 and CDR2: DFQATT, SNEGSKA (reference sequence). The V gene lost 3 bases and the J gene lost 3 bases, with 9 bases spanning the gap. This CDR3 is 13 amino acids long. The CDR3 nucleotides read TGCAGTGCTAGTCCAGGGGCCAATCAGCCCCAGCATTTT. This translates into CSASPGANQPQHF.

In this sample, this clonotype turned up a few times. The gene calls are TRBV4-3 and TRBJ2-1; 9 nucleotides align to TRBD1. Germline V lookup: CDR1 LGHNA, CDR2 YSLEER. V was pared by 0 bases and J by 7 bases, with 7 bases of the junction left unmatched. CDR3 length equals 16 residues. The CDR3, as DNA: TGCGCCAGCAGCCAAGAACGGACAGGGGCGGGGAATGAGCAGTTCTTC. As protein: CASSQERTGAGNEQFF.

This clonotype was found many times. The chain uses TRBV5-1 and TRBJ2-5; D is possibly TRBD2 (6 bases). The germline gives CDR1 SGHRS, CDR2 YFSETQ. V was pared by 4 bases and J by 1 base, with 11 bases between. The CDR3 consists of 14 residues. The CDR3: CASSPLGGQETQYF. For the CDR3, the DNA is TGCGCCAGCAGCCCGCTGGGGGGCCAAGAGACCCAGTACTTC.

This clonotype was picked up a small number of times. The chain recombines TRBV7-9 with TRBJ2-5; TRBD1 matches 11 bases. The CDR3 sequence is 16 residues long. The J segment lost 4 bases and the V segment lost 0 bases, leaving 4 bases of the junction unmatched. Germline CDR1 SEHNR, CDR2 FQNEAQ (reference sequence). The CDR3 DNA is TGTGCCAGCAGCTTAGCGCGGACAGGGGGCGGAGAGACCCAGTACTTC. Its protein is CASSLARTGGGETQYF.

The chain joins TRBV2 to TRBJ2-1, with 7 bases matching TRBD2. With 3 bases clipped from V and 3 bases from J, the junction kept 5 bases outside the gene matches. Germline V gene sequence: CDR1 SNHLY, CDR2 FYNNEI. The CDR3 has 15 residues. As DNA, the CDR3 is TGTGCCAGCAGTGAGGCGGGGGATATCTACAATGAGCAGTTCTTC. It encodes CASSEAGDIYNEQFF.

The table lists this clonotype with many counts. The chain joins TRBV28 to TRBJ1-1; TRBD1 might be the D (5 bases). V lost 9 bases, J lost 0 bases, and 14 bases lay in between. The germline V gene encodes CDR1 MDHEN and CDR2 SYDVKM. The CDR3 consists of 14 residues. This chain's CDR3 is CASKVTGVNTEAFF. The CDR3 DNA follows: TGTGCCAGTAAAGTTACAGGAGTGAACACTGAAGCTTTCTTT.

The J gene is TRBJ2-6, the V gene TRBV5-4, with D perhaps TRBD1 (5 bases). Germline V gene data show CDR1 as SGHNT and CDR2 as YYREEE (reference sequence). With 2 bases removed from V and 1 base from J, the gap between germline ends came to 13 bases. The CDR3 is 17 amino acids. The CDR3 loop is CASSLPPSGSGANVLTF. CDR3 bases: TGTGCCAGCAGCTTACCCCCTTCAGGGTCTGGGGCCAACGTCCTGACTTTC.

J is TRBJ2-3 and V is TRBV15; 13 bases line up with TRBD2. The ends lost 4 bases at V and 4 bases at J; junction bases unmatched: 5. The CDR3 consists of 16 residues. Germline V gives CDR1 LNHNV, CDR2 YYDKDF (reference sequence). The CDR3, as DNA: TGTGCCACCAGCATTCCGGGACTAGCGGGGTCAGATACGCAGTATTTT. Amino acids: CATSIPGLAGSDTQYF.

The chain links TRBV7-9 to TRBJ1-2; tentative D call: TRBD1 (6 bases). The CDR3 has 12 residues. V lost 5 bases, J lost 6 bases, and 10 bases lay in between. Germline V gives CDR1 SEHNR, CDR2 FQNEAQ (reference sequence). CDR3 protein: CASSATGNGYTF. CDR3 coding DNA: TGTGCCAGCAGCGCCACAGGGAATGGCTACACCTTC. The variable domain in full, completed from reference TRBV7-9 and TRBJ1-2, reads DTGVSQNPRHKITKRGQNVTFRCDPISEHNRLYWYRQTLGQGPEFLTYFQNEAQLEKSRLLSDRFSAERPKGSFSTLEIQRTEQGDSAMYLCASSATGNGYTFGSGTRLTVV.

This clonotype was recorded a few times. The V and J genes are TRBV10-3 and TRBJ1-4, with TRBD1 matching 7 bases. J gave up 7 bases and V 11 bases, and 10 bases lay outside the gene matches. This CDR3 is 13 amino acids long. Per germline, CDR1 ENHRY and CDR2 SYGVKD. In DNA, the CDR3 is TGTGCCGTAACGACAGGGATTGGTGAAAAACTGTTTTTT. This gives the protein CAVTTGIGEKLFF.

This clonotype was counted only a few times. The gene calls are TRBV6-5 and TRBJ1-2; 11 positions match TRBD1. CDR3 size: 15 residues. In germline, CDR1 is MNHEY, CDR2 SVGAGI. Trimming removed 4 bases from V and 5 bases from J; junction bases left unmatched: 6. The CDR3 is CASSSPDRGLYGYTF. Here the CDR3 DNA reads TGTGCCAGCAGTTCGCCGGACAGGGGGCTTTATGGCTACACCTTC.

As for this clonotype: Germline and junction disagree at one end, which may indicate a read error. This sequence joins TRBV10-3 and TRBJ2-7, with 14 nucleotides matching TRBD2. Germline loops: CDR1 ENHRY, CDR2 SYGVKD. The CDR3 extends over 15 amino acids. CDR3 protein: CAIGTSGGNPYKQYF. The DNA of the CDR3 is TGTGCCATCGGGACTAGCGGGGGCAACCCCTACAAGCAGTACTTC.

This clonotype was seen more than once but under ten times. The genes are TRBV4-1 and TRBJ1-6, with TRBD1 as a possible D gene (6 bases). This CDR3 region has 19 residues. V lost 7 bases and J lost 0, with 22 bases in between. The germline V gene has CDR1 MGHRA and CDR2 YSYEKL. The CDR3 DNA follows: TGCGCCAGCAACCGAATCGGGACACCAAGTGGCTCCTATAATTCACCCCTCCACTTT. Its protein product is CASNRIGTPSGSYNSPLHF.

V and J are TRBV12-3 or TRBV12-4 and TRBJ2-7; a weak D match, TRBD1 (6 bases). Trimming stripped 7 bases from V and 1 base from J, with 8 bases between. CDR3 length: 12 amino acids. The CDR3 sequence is CASKTGSYEQYF. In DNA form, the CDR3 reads TGTGCCAGCAAAACAGGGTCCTACGAGCAGTACTTC.

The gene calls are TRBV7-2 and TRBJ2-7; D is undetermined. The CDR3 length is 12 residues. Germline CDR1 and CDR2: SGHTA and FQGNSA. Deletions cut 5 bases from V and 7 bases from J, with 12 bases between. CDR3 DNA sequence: TGTGCCAGCAGCCTGAACAGTCGTGAGCAGTACTTC. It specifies CASSLNSREQYF. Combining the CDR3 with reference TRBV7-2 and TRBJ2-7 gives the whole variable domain GAGVSQSPSNKVTEKGKDVELRCDPISGHTALYWYRQSLGQGLEFLIYFQGNSAPDKSGLPSDRFSAERTGGSVSTLTIQRTQQEDSAVYLCASSLNSREQYFGPGTRLTVT.

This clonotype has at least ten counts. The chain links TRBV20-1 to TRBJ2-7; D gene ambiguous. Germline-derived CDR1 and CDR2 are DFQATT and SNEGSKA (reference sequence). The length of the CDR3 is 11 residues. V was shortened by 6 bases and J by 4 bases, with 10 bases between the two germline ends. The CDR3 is CSAQKAYEQYF. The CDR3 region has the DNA TGCAGTGCCCAAAAAGCTTACGAGCAGTACTTC.

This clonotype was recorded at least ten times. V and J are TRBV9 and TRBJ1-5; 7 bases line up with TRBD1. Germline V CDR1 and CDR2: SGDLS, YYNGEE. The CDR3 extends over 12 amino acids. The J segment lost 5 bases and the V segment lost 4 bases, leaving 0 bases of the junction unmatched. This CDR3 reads CASSTGDQPQHF. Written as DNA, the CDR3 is TGTGCCAGCAGCACAGGGGATCAGCCCCAGCATTTT.

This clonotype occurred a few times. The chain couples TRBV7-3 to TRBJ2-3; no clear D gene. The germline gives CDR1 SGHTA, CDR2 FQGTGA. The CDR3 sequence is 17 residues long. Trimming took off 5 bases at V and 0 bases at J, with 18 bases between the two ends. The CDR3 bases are TGTGCCAGCAGCCCTTCTTTCGTAATTCCTAGCACAGATACGCAGTATTTT. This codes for CASSPSFVIPSTDTQYF.

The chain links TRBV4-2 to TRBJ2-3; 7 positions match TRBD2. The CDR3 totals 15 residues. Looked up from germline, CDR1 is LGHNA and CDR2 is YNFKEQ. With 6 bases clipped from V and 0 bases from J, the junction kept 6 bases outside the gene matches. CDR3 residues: CASRKTSSSTDTQYF. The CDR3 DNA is TGTGCCAGCAGGAAGACTAGCAGTAGCACAGATACGCAGTATTTT.

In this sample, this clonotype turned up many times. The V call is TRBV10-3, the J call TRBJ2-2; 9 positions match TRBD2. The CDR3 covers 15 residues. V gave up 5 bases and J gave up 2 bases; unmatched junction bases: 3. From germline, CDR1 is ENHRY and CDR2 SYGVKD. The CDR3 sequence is CAISSGLANTGELFF. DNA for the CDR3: TGTGCCATCAGTTCGGGACTAGCCAACACCGGGGAGCTGTTTTTT.

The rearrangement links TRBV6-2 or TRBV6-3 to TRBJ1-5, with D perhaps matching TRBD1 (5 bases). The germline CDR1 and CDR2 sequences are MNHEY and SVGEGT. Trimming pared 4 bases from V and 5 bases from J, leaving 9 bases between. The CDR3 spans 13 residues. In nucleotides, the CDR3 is TGTGCCAGCAGTTTCCGGGGCGATCAGCCCCAGCATTTT. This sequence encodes CASSFRGDQPQHF.

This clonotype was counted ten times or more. CDR3 in amino acids: CASSPGQGINEKLFF. The CDR3 DNA reads as TGTGCCAGCAGCCCGGGACAGGGCATCAATGAAAAACTGTTTTTT. The genes are TRBV7-2 and TRBJ1-4, with 9 bases identical to TRBD1. With V trimmed by 5 bases and J by 5 bases, 6 bases remained unmatched. The CDR3 length is 15 residues. CDR1 is SGHTA and CDR2 is FQGNSA in the germline V gene.

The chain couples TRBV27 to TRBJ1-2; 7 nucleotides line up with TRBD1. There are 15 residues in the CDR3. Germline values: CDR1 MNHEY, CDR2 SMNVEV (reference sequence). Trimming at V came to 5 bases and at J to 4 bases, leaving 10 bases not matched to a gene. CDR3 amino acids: CASSKQGRVGYGYTF. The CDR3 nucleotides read TGTGCCAGCAGTAAACAGGGGAGGGTTGGCTATGGCTACACCTTC.

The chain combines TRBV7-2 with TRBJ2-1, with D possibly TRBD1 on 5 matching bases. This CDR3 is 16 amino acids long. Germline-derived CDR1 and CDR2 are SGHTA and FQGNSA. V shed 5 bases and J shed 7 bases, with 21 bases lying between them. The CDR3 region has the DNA TGTGCCAGCAGCCGTATACGCGGACATTACGAAAATGAGCAGTTCTTC. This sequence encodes CASSRIRGHYENEQFF.

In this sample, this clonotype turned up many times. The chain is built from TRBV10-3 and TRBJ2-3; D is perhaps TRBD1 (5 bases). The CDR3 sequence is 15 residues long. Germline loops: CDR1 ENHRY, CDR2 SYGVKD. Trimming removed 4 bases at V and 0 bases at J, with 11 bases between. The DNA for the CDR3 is TGTGCCATCAGTGCAGCAGGGTCTAGCACAGATACGCAGTATTTT. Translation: CAISAAGSSTDTQYF.

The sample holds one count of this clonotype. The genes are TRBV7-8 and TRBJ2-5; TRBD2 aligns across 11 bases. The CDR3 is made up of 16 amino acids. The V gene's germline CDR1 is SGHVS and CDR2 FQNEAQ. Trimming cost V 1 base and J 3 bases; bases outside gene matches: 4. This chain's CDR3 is CASSLVSGGAEETQYF. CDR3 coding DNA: TGTGCCAGCAGCTTAGTTAGCGGGGGGGCGGAAGAGACCCAGTACTTC.

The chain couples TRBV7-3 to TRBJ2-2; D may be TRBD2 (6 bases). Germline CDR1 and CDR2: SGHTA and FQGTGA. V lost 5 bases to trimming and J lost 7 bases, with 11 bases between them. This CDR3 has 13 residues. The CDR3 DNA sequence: TGTGCCAGCAGCCGGGACTCCTACGGGGAGCTGTTTTTT. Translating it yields CASSRDSYGELFF.

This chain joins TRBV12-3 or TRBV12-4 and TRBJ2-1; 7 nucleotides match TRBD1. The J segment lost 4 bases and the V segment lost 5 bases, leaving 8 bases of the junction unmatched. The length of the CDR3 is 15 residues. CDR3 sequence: CASSNPGTVYNEQFF. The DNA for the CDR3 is TGTGCCAGCAGTAATCCCGGGACAGTGTACAATGAGCAGTTCTTC.

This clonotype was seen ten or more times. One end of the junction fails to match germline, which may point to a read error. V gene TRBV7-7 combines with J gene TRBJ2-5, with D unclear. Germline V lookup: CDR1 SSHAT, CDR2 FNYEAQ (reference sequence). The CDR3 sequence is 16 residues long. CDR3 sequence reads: CASSSPNTYGGETQYF. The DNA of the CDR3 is TGTGCTAGCAGCTCGCCGAACACATACGGCGGAGAGACCCAGTACTTC.

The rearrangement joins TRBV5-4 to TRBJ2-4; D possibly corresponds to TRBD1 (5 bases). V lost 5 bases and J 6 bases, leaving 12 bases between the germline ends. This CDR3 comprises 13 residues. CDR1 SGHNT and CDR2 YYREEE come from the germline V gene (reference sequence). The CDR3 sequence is CASSDDRANIQYF. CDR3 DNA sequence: TGTGCCAGCAGTGATGACAGAGCAAACATTCAGTACTTC.

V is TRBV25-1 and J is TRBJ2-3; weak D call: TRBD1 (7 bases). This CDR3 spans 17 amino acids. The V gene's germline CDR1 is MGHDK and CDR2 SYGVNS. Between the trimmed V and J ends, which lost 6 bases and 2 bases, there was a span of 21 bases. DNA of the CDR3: TGTGCCAGCAGACCACTACAGGGGACGGGGGACACAGATACGCAGTATTTT. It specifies CASRPLQGTGDTDTQYF.